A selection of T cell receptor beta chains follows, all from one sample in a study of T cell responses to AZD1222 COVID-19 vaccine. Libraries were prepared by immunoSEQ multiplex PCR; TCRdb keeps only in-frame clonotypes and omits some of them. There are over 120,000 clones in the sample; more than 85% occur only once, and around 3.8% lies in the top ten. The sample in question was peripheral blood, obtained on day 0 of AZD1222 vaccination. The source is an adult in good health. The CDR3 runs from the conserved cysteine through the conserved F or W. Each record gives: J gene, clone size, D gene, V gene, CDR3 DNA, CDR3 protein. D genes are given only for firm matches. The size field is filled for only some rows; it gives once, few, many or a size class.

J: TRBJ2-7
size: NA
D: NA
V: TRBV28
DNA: TGTGCCAGCAGTTACAGGGCTGTACGAGAGCAGTACTTC
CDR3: CASSYRAVREQYF

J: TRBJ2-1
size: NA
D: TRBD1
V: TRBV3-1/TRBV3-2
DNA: TGTGCCAGCCAACTGTTAGGGGGCGCCGACTACAATGAGCAGTTCTTC
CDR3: CASQLLGGADYNEQFF

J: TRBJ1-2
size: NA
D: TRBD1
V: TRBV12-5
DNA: TGTGCTAGTGGTTTGCCAGGGTACAGGGGGCAAGGAGGCTACACCTTC
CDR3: CASGLPGYRGQGGYTF

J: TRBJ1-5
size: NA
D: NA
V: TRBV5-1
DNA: TGCGCCAGCAGCTTGGGGCTAGGGGGTCAGGCTAATCAGCCCCAGCATTTT
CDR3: CASSLGLGGQANQPQHF

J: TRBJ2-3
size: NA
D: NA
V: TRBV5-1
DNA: TGCGCCAGCAGCGTGGATGGGACGACACGTTCAGATACGCAGTATTTT
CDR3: CASSVDGTTRSDTQYF

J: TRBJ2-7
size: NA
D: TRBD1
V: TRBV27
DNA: TGTGCCAGCAGGGGACAGTCCGACCATAACCCCTACGAGCAGTACTTC
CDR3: CASRGQSDHNPYEQYF

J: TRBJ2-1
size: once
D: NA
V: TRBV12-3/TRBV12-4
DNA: TGTGCCAGCAGTTTAGGGGGACCTCAGTTCTTC
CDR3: CASSLGGPQFF

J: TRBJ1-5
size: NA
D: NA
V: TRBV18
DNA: TGTGCCAGCTCACTAGGAATCCAAGGCCAGCCCCAGCATTTT
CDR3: CASSLGIQGQPQHF

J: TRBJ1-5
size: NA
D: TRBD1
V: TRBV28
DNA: TGTGCCAGCAGTCCTGGGACAGGGGGACATCAGCCCCAGCATTTT
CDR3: CASSPGTGGHQPQHF

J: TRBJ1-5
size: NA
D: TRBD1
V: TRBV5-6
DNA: TGTGCCAGCAGCTTGGGTCAGGGGGGTCAGCCCCAGCATTTT
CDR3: CASSLGQGGQPQHF

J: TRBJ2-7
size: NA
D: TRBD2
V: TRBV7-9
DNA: TGTGCCAGCAGCCCGTCGGGACTAGCGGGAGTTTCGGGCGACGAGCAGTACTTC
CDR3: CASSPSGLAGVSGDEQYF

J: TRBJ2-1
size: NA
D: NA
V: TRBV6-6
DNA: TGTGCCAGCAGTTACTCCACTAATGAGCAGTTCTTC
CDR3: CASSYSTNEQFF

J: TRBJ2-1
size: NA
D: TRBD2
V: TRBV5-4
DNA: TGTGCCAGCAGTTCGGGACTAGCGGGAGGGCCAAATGAGCAGTTCTTC
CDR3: CASSSGLAGGPNEQFF

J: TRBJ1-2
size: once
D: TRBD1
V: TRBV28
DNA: TGTGCCACCTGGGACAGCTACTACCCTAACTATGGCTACACCTTC
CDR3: CATWDSYYPNYGYTF

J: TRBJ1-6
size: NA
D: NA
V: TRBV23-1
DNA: TGCGCCAGCATCAGATGGAAAAATTCACCCCTCCACTTT
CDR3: CASIRWKNSPLHF

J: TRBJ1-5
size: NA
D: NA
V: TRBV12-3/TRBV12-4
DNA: TGTGCCAGCAGCCGTCCTAATCAGCCCCAGCATTTT
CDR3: CASSRPNQPQHF

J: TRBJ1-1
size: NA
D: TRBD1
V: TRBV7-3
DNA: TGTGCCAGCAGCTTAAGTCAGGGGGCTGAAGCTTTCTTT
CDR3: CASSLSQGAEAFF

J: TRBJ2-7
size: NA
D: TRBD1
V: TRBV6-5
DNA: TGTGCCAGCAGTTACTTGAGGACAGGGAGTCCCTACGAGCAGTACTTC
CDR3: CASSYLRTGSPYEQYF

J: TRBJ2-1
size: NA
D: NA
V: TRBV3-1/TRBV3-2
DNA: TGTGCCAGCAGCCAAGGCAGGCGGACCGATGAGCAGTTCTTC
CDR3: CASSQGRRTDEQFF

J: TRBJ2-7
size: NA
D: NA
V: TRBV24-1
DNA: TGTGCCACCAGACCGTTCATTCCCGTCTACGAGCAGTACTTC
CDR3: CATRPFIPVYEQYF

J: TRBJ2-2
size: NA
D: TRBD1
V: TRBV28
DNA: TGTGCCAGCAGTGCCCAGGGGGCAGGCACCGGGGAGCTGTTTTTT
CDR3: CASSAQGAGTGELFF

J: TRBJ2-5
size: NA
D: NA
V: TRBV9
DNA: TGTGCCAGCAGCGTGGCGGCGGGACAAGAGACCCAGTACTTC
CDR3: CASSVAAGQETQYF

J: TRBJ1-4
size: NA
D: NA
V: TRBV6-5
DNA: TGTGCCAGCAGTCGACAGGACATTAATGAAAAACTGTTTTTT
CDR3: CASSRQDINEKLFF

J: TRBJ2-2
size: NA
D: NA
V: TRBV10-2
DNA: TGCGCCAGCAGCTCGTCACCCGGGGAGCTGTTTTTT
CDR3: CASSSSPGELFF

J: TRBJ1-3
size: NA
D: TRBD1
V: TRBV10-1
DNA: TGCGCCAGCAGTGCCACCGGGACAGCTGGAAACACCATATATTTT
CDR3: CASSATGTAGNTIYF

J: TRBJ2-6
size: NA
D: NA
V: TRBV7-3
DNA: TGTGCCAGCAGCCCCCAAGCGTACTCTGGGGCCAACGTCCTGACTTTC
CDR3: CASSPQAYSGANVLTF

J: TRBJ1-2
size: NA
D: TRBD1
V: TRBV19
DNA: TGTGCCAGTAGTATAGATAAGGCTGGGACAGGCTATGGCTACACCTTC
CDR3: CASSIDKAGTGYGYTF